This passage covers 24 T cell receptor beta chains from one sample sequenced in a study of cytomegalovirus exposure and HLA in healthy donors. The study ran its PCR with 60 Vbeta and 13 Jbeta primers. The data were produced by immunoSEQ multiplex PCR, yet TCRdb's version contains in-frame clones alone and is incomplete. Of some 180,000 clones listed, approximately 71% are singletons. The sequencing sample was made of PBMCs. The receptors were gathered from a woman aged 18-29 years in good health and CMV-seropositive.

As regards this clone: Distinct nucleotide sequences in the sample also encode this CDR3. The chain uses TRBV5-1 and TRBJ2-4; D uncertain. V was shortened by 7 bases and J by 0 bases, with 14 bases between the two germline ends. Germline V gives CDR1 SGHRS, CDR2 YFSETQ. The CDR3 is 15 residues long. DNA of the CDR3: TGCGCCAGCTCCCCGGGTCTGATAGCCAAAAACATTCAGTACTTC. Translating gives CASSPGLIAKNIQYF.

The rearrangement uses TRBV7-9 and TRBJ1-2; D call uncertain. The CDR3 length is 15 residues. Germline V gene lookup returns CDR1 SEHNR and CDR2 FQNEAQ (reference sequence). V gave up 4 bases and J gave up 2 bases, with 14 bases separating them. The CDR3 DNA reads TGTGCCAGCAGCTCTAGTAGATTTTCAAACTATGGCTACACCTTC. Amino acid sequence: CASSSSRFSNYGYTF.

Only one count was recorded for this clone. The chain carries TRBV5-1 and TRBJ2-7; 10 bases are shared with TRBD1. This CDR3 contains 16 residues. J gave up 5 bases and V 0 bases, and 8 bases lay outside the gene matches. Germline V gives CDR1 SGHRS, CDR2 YFSETQ. CDR3 nucleotides: TGCGCCAGCAGCTTGGGGCGGGACAGGGGTGGCGACGAGCAGTACTTC. It codes for CASSLGRDRGGDEQYF.

The V call is TRBV7-9, the J call TRBJ2-5, with 7 bases aligning to TRBD1. CDR1 SEHNR and CDR2 FQNEAQ come from the germline V gene (reference sequence). Trimming removed 5 bases from V and 1 base from J; junction bases left unmatched: 7. The length of the CDR3 is 15 residues. The CDR3 nucleotides read TGTGCCAGCAGCACACCGGGACAGCTCCAAGAGACCCAGTACTTC. As protein: CASSTPGQLQETQYF.

This clone was observed a few times. The CDR3 DNA reads as TGTGCCAGCAGCCGCCGGGACAGGGATTACACCTTC. This codes for CASSRRDRDYTF. This sequence joins TRBV13 and TRBJ1-2; 9 nucleotides agree with TRBD1. This CDR3 has 12 amino acids. Germline V gene lookup returns CDR1 PRHDT and CDR2 FYEKMQ (reference sequence). Trimming removed 5 bases from V and 11 bases from J; junction bases left unmatched: 6.

The chain carries TRBV2 and TRBJ1-5, with D unresolved. This CDR3 is 14 amino acids long. Germline V gives CDR1 SNHLY, CDR2 FYNNEI. With 4 bases removed from V and 4 bases from J, the gap between germline ends came to 11 bases. The CDR3 bases are TGTGCCAGCAGTGGAGGGCAGCATAATCAGCCCCAGCATTTT. Protein sequence: CASSGGQHNQPQHF.

This clone appeared once. The chain is built from TRBV4-2 and TRBJ2-3; TRBD2 aligns across 16 bases. This CDR3 region has 19 residues. The junction had 7 bases not matched to a gene; V was cut back by 4 bases and J by 0 bases. Germline values: CDR1 LGHNA, CDR2 YNFKEQ. The CDR3 DNA follows: TGTGCCAGCAGCCTGGGACTAGCGGGGGGGAAGACTAGCACAGATACGCAGTATTTT. Residues: CASSLGLAGGKTSTDTQYF.

The V and J genes are TRBV4-2 and TRBJ1-1; TRBD1 matches at 9 bases. With 2 bases clipped from V and 7 bases from J, the junction kept 14 bases outside the gene matches. The germline gives CDR1 LGHNA, CDR2 YNFKEQ. This CDR3 is 17 amino acids long. The CDR3 DNA follows: TGTGCCAGCAGCCAACTCAAAGGCTGGACAGGGGTTGATGAAGCTTTCTTT. This translates into CASSQLKGWTGVDEAFF.

J is TRBJ1-1 and V is TRBV19; possible D gene TRBD1, 6 bases. In germline, CDR1 is LNHDA, CDR2 SQIVND (reference sequence). The CDR3 runs to 14 residues. V lost 4 bases to trimming and J lost 2 bases, with 11 bases between them. The CDR3 region has the DNA TGTGCCAGTAGTACAGACAGGCTAAACACTGAAGCTTTCTTT. Its protein product is CASSTDRLNTEAFF.

The rearrangement joins TRBV6-5 to TRBJ1-2; D is uncertain. V was trimmed by 5 bases and J by 7 bases, leaving 14 bases between them. The CDR3 spans 13 residues. Germline V lookup: CDR1 MNHEY, CDR2 SVGAGI. The DNA for the CDR3 is TGTGCCAGCAGTGTAATGCGAGGCGGTGGCTACACCTTC. Encoded protein: CASSVMRGGGYTF.

CDR3 bases: TGTGCCAGCAGCTGGGACAGGGGTGGCTACACCTTC. Translation: CASSWDRGGYTF. V gene TRBV7-2 combines with J gene TRBJ1-2, with 10 bases matching TRBD1. With V trimmed by 4 bases and J by 7 bases, 0 bases remained unmatched. The CDR3 runs to 12 residues. The germline V gene has CDR1 SGHTA and CDR2 FQGNSA.

DNA of the CDR3: TGCGCCAGCAGCCTATCCTCCTCGGGGGGGTTGAACGAGCAGTACTTC. This sequence encodes CASSLSSSGGLNEQYF. This chain uses TRBV4-3 with TRBJ2-7; TRBD2 agrees at 8 bases. This CDR3 spans 16 amino acids. The germline gives CDR1 LGHNA, CDR2 YSLEER. With 4 bases clipped from V and 5 bases from J, the junction kept 13 bases outside the gene matches.

This clone was counted a few times. This sequence joins TRBV5-1 and TRBJ1-5; 7 bases line up with TRBD1. Germline-derived CDR1 and CDR2 are SGHRS and YFSETQ. CDR3 length: 15 amino acids. With V trimmed by 0 bases and J by 2 bases, 2 bases remained unmatched. In DNA, the CDR3 is TGCGCCAGCAGCTTGGAAGGGGGCGGCAATCAGCCCCAGCATTTT. Its protein product is CASSLEGGGNQPQHF.

The J gene is TRBJ2-2, the V gene TRBV6-1, with TRBD1 matching 9 bases. Per the germline V gene, CDR1 is MNHNS and CDR2 is SASEGT. The CDR3 loop spans 18 amino acids. V was pared by 4 bases and J by 6 bases, with 15 bases of the junction left unmatched. The CDR3 is CASSGYSTGTGIPGELFF. The CDR3 nucleotides read TGTGCCAGCAGTGGCTATTCTACCGGGACAGGGATTCCCGGGGAGCTGTTTTTT.

V and J are TRBV5-4 and TRBJ2-5, with TRBD1 matching over 7 bases. With V trimmed by 4 bases and J by 1 base, 4 bases remained unmatched. The CDR3 length is 14 residues. Germline CDR1 reads SGHNT; CDR2 reads YYREEE (reference sequence). The CDR3 loop is CASSPDRVQETQYF. The CDR3 coding sequence is TGTGCCAGCAGCCCTGACAGGGTCCAAGAGACCCAGTACTTC.

This chain connects TRBV4-3 to TRBJ2-3; a possible D gene is TRBD2 (5 bases). Germline loops: CDR1 LGHNA, CDR2 YSLEER. This CDR3 is built from 17 residues. V lost 0 bases and J lost 2, with 15 bases in between. CDR3: CASSQDSSGSPTDTQYF. In nucleotides, the CDR3 is TGCGCCAGCAGCCAAGACTCGTCGGGATCCCCCACAGATACGCAGTATTTT.

The chain recombines TRBV7-8 with TRBJ1-2; a possible D gene is TRBD1 (6 bases). Trimming cost V 1 base and J 4 bases, with 13 bases left between them. This CDR3 spans 15 amino acids. Germline V lookup: CDR1 SGHVS, CDR2 FQNEAQ. CDR3 bases: TGTGCCAGCAGCTTAGATCGACAGGAAGGCTATGGCTACACCTTC. It specifies CASSLDRQEGYGYTF.

The chain links TRBV6-1 to TRBJ1-3; D is uncertain. Deletions cut 7 bases from V and 3 bases from J, with 16 bases between. The CDR3 totals 15 residues. The germline V gene has CDR1 MNHNS and CDR2 SASEGT. The CDR3 protein is CASTQVLTRGNTIYF. The DNA for the CDR3 is TGTGCCAGCACCCAAGTACTCACTCGTGGAAACACCATATATTTT.

The V call is TRBV28, the J call TRBJ1-5; no firm D call. The CDR3 runs to 16 residues. Germline assignment: CDR1 MDHEN and CDR2 SYDVKM. Between the trimmed V and J ends, which lost 1 base and 1 base, there was a span of 11 bases. The CDR3 reads CASSLSLGESNQPQHF. CDR3 bases: TGTGCCAGCAGTTTATCCCTCGGTGAGAGCAATCAGCCCCAGCATTTT.

The chain couples TRBV29-1 to TRBJ2-7; D gene uncertain. Germline CDR1 reads SQVTM; CDR2 reads ANQGSEA. This CDR3 has 12 residues. Trimming took 4 bases from V and 3 from J, leaving 10 bases between them. CDR3: CSVVWQNYEQYF. CDR3 in DNA: TGCAGCGTTGTCTGGCAGAACTACGAGCAGTACTTC.

For the CDR3, the DNA is TGTGCCAGCAGCGACGGACAGGGGGCGTGGGAGACCCAGTACTTC. Translating gives CASSDGQGAWETQYF. The chain couples TRBV9 to TRBJ2-5; 11 bases are a match to TRBD1. The germline CDR1 and CDR2 sequences are SGDLS and YYNGEE. This CDR3 region has 15 residues. After removal of 3 bases from V and 5 bases from J, the junction contained 6 bases not matched to a gene.

J is TRBJ2-7 and V is TRBV4-2; 12 positions agree with TRBD2. J gave up 4 bases and V 1 base, and 2 bases lay outside the gene matches. CDR3 length: 15 residues. Germline CDR1 reads LGHNA; CDR2 reads YNFKEQ. CDR3 protein: CASSQGLAGVYEQYF. CDR3 nucleotides: TGTGCCAGCAGCCAAGGACTAGCGGGGGTGTACGAGCAGTACTTC.

The V call is TRBV5-6, the J call TRBJ2-7; 11 bases align to TRBD1. The CDR3 is made up of 16 amino acids. Germline loops: CDR1 SGHDT, CDR2 YYEEEE. Unmatched junction bases numbered 7, after V lost 0 bases and J lost 5 bases. The CDR3 nucleotides are TGTGCCAGCAGCTTGGGGGGGGACAGGGGGTCCAACGAGCAGTACTTC. Translating gives CASSLGGDRGSNEQYF.

This rearrangement joins TRBV4-3 to TRBJ2-5; D is possibly TRBD2 (5 bases). This CDR3 contains 16 residues. The ends were cut back, 2 bases at V and 0 bases at J, with 13 bases in the middle. Germline CDR1 is LGHNA and CDR2 is YSLEER. The CDR3 here is CASSQSRGSYQETQYF. The CDR3 DNA reads TGCGCCAGCAGCCAATCCCGGGGTAGTTACCAAGAGACCCAGTACTTC.